This entry lists 31 T cell receptor beta chains sequenced from one sample in a study of neurological immune-mediated disorders. One entry per CDR3 protein results from TCRdb running MiXCR on the 5' RACE reads. This sample carries approximately 23,000 distinct CDR3 sequences, 8% to 13% of them seen once, and the ten largest clones take roughly 21%. The specimen was PBMCs. All receptors come from a woman between 55 and 75 years old with HTLV-1-associated myelopathy (HAM/TSP).

This clonotype has at least ten counts. This chain uses TRBV20-1 with TRBJ2-1; D call uncertain. This CDR3 has 14 residues. From germline, CDR1 is DFQATT and CDR2 SNEGSKA (reference sequence). Trimming took off 3 bases at V and 0 bases at J, with 9 bases between the two ends. The CDR3 region is CSARGRASYNEQFF. DNA of the CDR3: TGCAGTGCTAGGGGTAGGGCCTCCTACAATGAGCAGTTCTTC.

Only one count was recorded for this clonotype. The V gene is TRBV5-1, the J gene TRBJ1-1; perhaps TRBD1 as D (5 bases). Germline CDR1 is SGHRS and CDR2 is YFSETQ. Trimming removed 0 bases from V and 6 bases from J, with 15 bases in between. CDR3 size: 15 residues. In nucleotides, the CDR3 is TGCGCCAGCAGCTTGGCCCAAGTGGGGGGGGCTGAAGCTTTCTTT. Its protein product is CASSLAQVGGAEAFF.

This clonotype was recorded many times. The chain has TRBV20-1 and TRBJ2-7; 7 bases are a match to TRBD1. V shed 2 bases, J shed 3 bases, and the junction held 1 base outside the gene matches. The length of the CDR3 is 12 residues. The germline V gene encodes CDR1 DFQATT and CDR2 SNEGSKA (reference sequence). This chain's CDR3 is CSARRTGYEQYF. Written as DNA, the CDR3 is TGCAGTGCTAGACGGACAGGCTACGAGCAGTACTTC.

By share of the sample, this clonotype is medium-sized. The chain is built from TRBV6-7 and TRBJ2-3; perhaps TRBD2 as D (7 bases). TRBV6-7 is an open reading frame whose function is uncertain. This CDR3 has 16 residues. Trimming left V 5 bases short and J 2 bases short, with 17 bases between. The CDR3 protein is CASSASGGGFTDTQYF. The CDR3 coding sequence is TGTGCCAGCAGTGCCTCTGGCGGGGGCTTCACAGATACGCAGTATTTT.

This clonotype occurred many times. The chain recombines TRBV12-3 or TRBV12-4 with TRBJ2-7; D gene ambiguous. V was pared by 1 base and J by 0 bases, with 13 bases between. The CDR3 covers 16 residues. The CDR3 nucleotides read TGTGCCAGCAGTTTAGATCGACATCCTAACTCCTACGAGCAGTACTTC. It yields the protein CASSLDRHPNSYEQYF.

In its sample, this clonotype was seen many times. The chain links TRBV4-1 to TRBJ2-7, with TRBD1 matching over 7 bases. After removal of 1 base from V and 12 bases from J, the junction contained 15 bases not matched to a gene. Germline lookup yields CDR1 MGHRA and CDR2 YSYEKL. CDR3 length: 15 residues. The DNA of the CDR3 is TGCGCCAGCAGCCAAGGGAGTTTCGACAGGGAAGTTTTGTACTTC. This encodes CASSQGSFDREVLYF.

In this sample, this clonotype turned up once. This chain uses TRBV7-6 with TRBJ1-1; D gene unclear. Trimming pared 1 base from V and 0 bases from J, leaving 6 bases between. The CDR3 runs to 14 residues. The V gene's germline CDR1 is SGHVS and CDR2 FNYEAQ. CDR3 sequence: CASSLVEMNTEAFF. CDR3 DNA: TGTGCCAGCAGCTTAGTTGAAATGAACACTGAAGCTTTCTTT.

This clonotype was recorded at least ten times. The chain employs TRBV7-2 and TRBJ1-1, with TRBD1 as a possible D gene (6 bases). Germline CDR1 SGHTA, CDR2 FQGNSA. Trimming stripped 5 bases from V and 1 base from J, with 11 bases between. The CDR3 length is 14 residues. For the CDR3, the DNA is TGTGCCAGCAGCCGGTACAGGGAGAACACTGAAGCTTTCTTT. Protein sequence: CASSRYRENTEAFF.

This clonotype was seen ten or more times. The rearrangement joins TRBV5-1 to TRBJ2-2, with TRBD2 matching 8 bases. Trimming cost V 3 bases and J 5 bases; bases outside gene matches: 9. Germline V gene sequence: CDR1 SGHRS, CDR2 YFSETQ. There are 16 residues in the CDR3. The CDR3 bases are TGCGCCAGCAGCTGGACCGGGACTAGTGGTACCGGGGAGCTGTTTTTT. Its protein product is CASSWTGTSGTGELFF.

This clonotype showed up many times. This rearrangement joins TRBV5-1 to TRBJ2-1; 10 bases align to TRBD2. V lost 5 bases and J lost 10; bases outside the gene matches: 18. CDR1 is SGHRS, CDR2 YFSETQ, per germline. The CDR3 runs 17 residues. The CDR3 is CASRVGSGGPQGPEQFF. CDR3 DNA sequence: TGCGCCAGCAGGGTGGGTAGCGGGGGGCCCCAGGGGCCGGAGCAGTTCTTC.

Ten or more counts support this clonotype. V gene TRBV27 combines with J gene TRBJ1-1; no reliable D call. The V end was cut by 4 bases, the J end by 0 bases, with 12 bases between. Germline loops: CDR1 MNHEY, CDR2 SMNVEV (reference sequence). The CDR3 contains 15 residues. The CDR3, as DNA: TGTGCCAGCAGTTCCACCCCGGCGATGAACACTGAAGCTTTCTTT. It specifies CASSSTPAMNTEAFF.

This clonotype was counted many times. The chain combines TRBV20-1 with TRBJ2-2, with D possibly being TRBD2 (5 bases). The V gene's germline CDR1 is DFQATT and CDR2 SNEGSKA (reference sequence). CDR3 length: 13 residues. Trimming cost V 6 bases and J 4 bases, with 12 bases left between them. In DNA form, the CDR3 reads TGCAGTGCAACTAGAGTGGGCACCGGGGAGCTGTTTTTT. Translating gives CSATRVGTGELFF.

This clonotype occurred many times. This rearrangement joins TRBV5-6 to TRBJ2-3, with 14 bases matching TRBD2. The trim removed 0 bases at V and 8 bases at J, leaving 5 bases unmatched. CDR1 SGHDT and CDR2 YYEEEE come from the germline V gene. The CDR3 runs 16 residues. CDR3 DNA sequence: TGTGCCAGCAGCTTGGCGACTAGCGGGGGGGCCCTTACGCAGTATTTT. Translating it yields CASSLATSGGALTQYF.

This clonotype was counted ten times or more. J is TRBJ1-1 and V is TRBV5-1; possibly TRBD1 for D (6 bases). The V end was cut by 4 bases, the J end by 0 bases, with 10 bases between. Per the germline V gene, CDR1 is SGHRS and CDR2 is YFSETQ. CDR3 length: 14 residues. CDR3 sequence reads: CASSDGTLNTEAFF. The CDR3 DNA reads as TGCGCCAGCAGCGACGGGACATTGAACACTGAAGCTTTCTTT. Full variable domain (remainder filled in from reference TRBV5-1 and TRBJ1-1): KAGVTQTPRYLIKTRGQQVTLSCSPISGHRSVSWYQQTPGQGLQFLFEYFSETQRNKGNFPGRFSGRQFSNSRSEMNVSTLELGDSALYLCASSDGTLNTEAFFGQGTRLTVV.

This clonotype occurred many times. This chain connects TRBV5-1 to TRBJ2-3; 7 bases are shared with TRBD2. V gave up 0 bases and J gave up 1 base; unmatched junction bases: 5. The germline CDR1 and CDR2 sequences are SGHRS and YFSETQ. The CDR3 has 16 amino acids. The CDR3 DNA follows: TGCGCCAGCAGCTTGGGTTTGGCGGGGGGCACAGATACGCAGTATTTT. Amino acids: CASSLGLAGGTDTQYF.

This clonotype was seen at least ten times. This sequence joins TRBV5-1 and TRBJ2-1, with a weak D call TRBD1 (6 bases). V was clipped by 0 bases and J by 0 bases, with 10 bases between them. Per the germline V gene, CDR1 is SGHRS and CDR2 is YFSETQ. The CDR3 runs to 16 residues. DNA for the CDR3: TGCGCCAGCAGCTTGGAAGGGGGTAGCTCCTACAATGAGCAGTTCTTC. It is translated as CASSLEGGSSYNEQFF.

The chain couples TRBV20-1 to TRBJ2-7; D is unclear. This CDR3 contains 11 residues. Germline V gives CDR1 DFQATT, CDR2 SNEGSKA (reference sequence). The germline V and J ends were trimmed by 6 bases and 7 bases, with 13 bases remaining between them. In DNA form, the CDR3 reads TGCAGTGCGCGCATGGGTGGAGAGCAGTACTTC. Its protein product is CSARMGGEQYF.

This clonotype was recorded many times. The chain employs TRBV5-1 and TRBJ1-1; D call uncertain. This CDR3 contains 14 residues. Germline-derived CDR1 and CDR2 are SGHRS and YFSETQ. V dropped 0 bases and J dropped 1 base, with 7 bases sitting between them. The CDR3 region has the DNA TGCGCCAGCAGCTTGGGGAAGCGGAACACTGAAGCTTTCTTT. Translating it yields CASSLGKRNTEAFF.

This clonotype has just a few counts. The rearrangement uses TRBV20-1 and TRBJ1-1, with 7 bases lining up with TRBD1. The CDR3 totals 13 residues. Germline V CDR1 and CDR2: DFQATT, SNEGSKA (reference sequence). The V gene end was trimmed by 7 bases and the J gene end by 0 bases; junction bases not matched to a gene: 5. In DNA form, the CDR3 reads TGCAGTGTCGACAGGGACATGAACACTGAAGCTTTCTTT. It encodes CSVDRDMNTEAFF.

This clonotype was counted at least ten times. The J gene is TRBJ1-1, the V gene TRBV20-1; possibly TRBD1 for D (5 bases). Germline CDR1 and CDR2: DFQATT and SNEGSKA (reference sequence). V was shortened by 1 base and J by 4 bases, with 13 bases between the two germline ends. The CDR3 is 14 residues long. The CDR3 region is CSARANRQTTEAFF. CDR3 in DNA: TGCAGTGCTAGAGCCAATAGACAGACCACTGAAGCTTTCTTT.

This clonotype was seen ten or more times. This rearrangement joins TRBV5-6 to TRBJ1-2; 9 bases fit TRBD1. Looked up from germline, CDR1 is SGHDT and CDR2 is YYEEEE. The CDR3 extends over 13 amino acids. Trimming at V came to 4 bases and at J to 6 bases, leaving 4 bases not matched to a gene. CDR3 nucleotides: TGTGCCAGCAGCCCCGACAGGGGGAATGGCTACACCTTC. It translates to CASSPDRGNGYTF.

In its sample, this clonotype was seen many times. CDR3 bases: TGTGCCAGCAGCGCGGGCGGGAGCCCAGATACGCAGTATTTT. This codes for CASSAGGSPDTQYF. The chain carries TRBV9 and TRBJ2-3; TRBD2 matches at 7 bases. Germline trimming cut 3 bases from V and 4 bases from J; bases unmatched to any gene: 5. Germline CDR1 SGDLS, CDR2 YYNGEE. The CDR3 covers 14 residues.

There are many counts of this clonotype. V gene TRBV20-1 combines with J gene TRBJ2-3, with D tentatively TRBD1 (5 bases). The CDR3 extends over 14 amino acids. Germline V gene sequence: CDR1 DFQATT, CDR2 SNEGSKA (reference sequence). V was clipped by 3 bases and J by 1 base, with 11 bases between them. The CDR3: CSASQGFGTDTQYF. CDR3 DNA: TGCAGTGCTAGTCAGGGCTTCGGCACAGATACGCAGTATTTT.

This clonotype occurred many times. The gene calls are TRBV5-1 and TRBJ2-7, with 7 positions matching TRBD1. The trim removed 4 bases at V and 0 bases at J, leaving 4 bases unmatched. The germline gives CDR1 SGHRS, CDR2 YFSETQ. The CDR3 length is 14 residues. The CDR3 nucleotides read TGCGCCAGCAGCCAAGGGACAGCCTCCTACGAGCAGTACTTC. Translation gives CASSQGTASYEQYF.

This clonotype was counted ten times or more. The chain employs TRBV11-2 and TRBJ2-1, with 14 bases fitting TRBD2. The germline CDR1 and CDR2 sequences are SGHAT and FQNNGV. This CDR3 is built from 17 residues. The V segment lost 5 bases and the J segment 1 base; nucleotides outside the gene matches: 4. CDR3 DNA sequence: TGTGCCAGCAGCCGGTGGACTAGCGGGGGGTCCTACAATGAGCAGTTCTTC. Protein sequence: CASSRWTSGGSYNEQFF.

The table lists this clonotype with many counts. The rearrangement joins TRBV12-3 or TRBV12-4 to TRBJ1-2, with D maybe TRBD1 (5 bases). V lost 0 bases and J lost 2, with 16 bases in between. The CDR3 has 17 residues. The CDR3 nucleotides read TGTGCCAGCAGTTTAGCCGCCGGGTCGGGGACGAACTATGGCTACACCTTC. Translating it yields CASSLAAGSGTNYGYTF.

This clonotype was seen repeatedly, ten times or more. J is TRBJ2-5 and V is TRBV24-1, with D unclear. Germline loops: CDR1 KGHDR, CDR2 SFDVKD. V was clipped by 2 bases and J by 6 bases, with 6 bases between them. The CDR3 extends over 12 amino acids. The CDR3 DNA reads as TGTGCCACCAGTGATTCTCGGCAGACCCAGTACTTC. Translation: CATSDSRQTQYF.

This clonotype was counted at least ten times. This chain joins TRBV7-8 and TRBJ2-1; TRBD2 matches 13 bases. Looked up from germline, CDR1 is SGHVS and CDR2 is FQNEAQ. CDR3 length: 17 residues. Trimming cost V 5 bases and J 6 bases; bases outside gene matches: 10. CDR3 nucleotides: TGTGCCAGCAGCGCGCAACTACTAGCGGGGGGGATCAATGAGCAGTTCTTC. It codes for CASSAQLLAGGINEQFF.

This clonotype was detected ten times or more. The chain joins TRBV30 to TRBJ2-3; 9 positions agree with TRBD2. This CDR3 is 14 amino acids long. The germline CDR1 and CDR2 sequences are GTSNPN and SVGIG (reference sequence). Trimming removed 3 bases from V and 1 base from J; junction bases left unmatched: 2. The CDR3 reads CAWRRGGGTDTQYF. The DNA of the CDR3 is TGTGCCTGGAGGCGGGGGGGAGGCACAGATACGCAGTATTTT.

This clonotype has a count of ten or more. V gene TRBV9 combines with J gene TRBJ1-6; 8 bases fit TRBD1. V dropped 3 bases and J dropped 9; count of bases not matched to a gene: 8. This CDR3 region has 15 residues. Germline lookup yields CDR1 SGDLS and CDR2 YYNGEE. The CDR3 region is CASSGRQGQSSPLHF. The CDR3 DNA follows: TGTGCCAGCAGCGGACGACAGGGGCAGTCTTCACCCCTCCACTTT.

This clonotype has at least ten counts. The V gene is TRBV7-2, the J gene TRBJ2-2; 10 bases line up with TRBD2. J was trimmed by 8 bases and V by 4 bases; bases with no gene match: 7. This CDR3 region has 15 residues. Looked up from germline, CDR1 is SGHTA and CDR2 is FQGNSA. The DNA of the CDR3 is TGTGCCAGCAGCTCAACTAGCGGGGCCGCTGGGGAGCTGTTTTTT. Translating it yields CASSSTSGAAGELFF.